Below, 25 T cell receptor beta chains from the same sample are listed, as sequenced in a study of tumor and adjacent non-tumor tissue in lung cancer. No cell sorting was done before RNA was extracted from the tissue. Distant lung tissue was collected more than 3 cm away from the tumor edge. Three rounds of nested PCR, following a modified ARM-PCR protocol, produced the TCRbeta library. TCRdb reanalysed the multiplex PCR reads using MiXCR and keeps one entry per CDR3 protein. Of approximately 77,000 distinct CDR3 sequences listed, approximately 81% were seen once; the top ten hold about 54%. Sample: distant non-tumor lung tissue. The receptor source for this set is a man aged 55-75 years with non-small cell lung cancer.

The sample holds a few counts of this clonotype. The chain employs TRBV11-2 and TRBJ2-3; D is undetermined. Trimming stripped 0 bases from V and 4 bases from J, with 8 bases between. CDR3 length equals 14 residues. Germline CDR1 is SGHAT and CDR2 is FQNNGV. CDR3 sequence reads: CASSLDLVADTQYF. The CDR3 DNA is TGTGCCAGCAGCTTAGATCTGGTAGCAGATACGCAGTATTTT.

Notes on this clonotype: An end of the junction does not agree with germline; a read error may underlie this. V gene TRBV4-3 combines with J gene TRBJ1-1; D unresolved. This CDR3 region has 17 residues. Looked up from germline, CDR1 is LGHNA and CDR2 is YSLEER. CDR3 amino acids: CASSQDVPGSSGIEALF. CDR3 DNA: TGCGCCAGCAGCCAAGACGTTCCTGGCAGTTCGGGCATTGAAGCTTTATTT.

Details on this clonotype: Because the CDR3 is missing its conserved closing phenylalanine or tryptophan, this is likely a read error. V usage is TRBV20-1 and J usage is TRBJ2-7; 7 nucleotides agree with TRBD2. This CDR3 is built from 14 residues. The germline V gene has CDR1 DFQATT and CDR2 SNEGSKA (reference sequence). Here the CDR3 DNA reads TGCAGTGCTCGTGTTGGGACTAAGCTCTACGAACAGTACTCC. It codes for CSARVGTKLYEQYS.

Notes on this clonotype: One end of the junction does not line up with germline, which may come from a read error. The CDR3 region has the DNA TGTGCCATCAAGGAGGTTACTTCCACAGATACGAAGTATTTT. Its protein is CAIKEVTSTDTKYF. V is TRBV10-3 and J is TRBJ2-3; D perhaps matches TRBD2 (5 bases). CDR1 is ENHRY and CDR2 is SYGVKD in the germline V gene. The CDR3 consists of 14 residues.

This clonotype was detected once. One end of the junction varies from germline; a read error may be responsible. CDR3 sequence (DNA): TGTAGTGCTAGCGGGGGGATGATCGAGACCCAGTACTTC. Translation gives CSASGGMIETQYF. This chain links TRBV20-1 with TRBJ2-5; TRBD2 matches 11 bases. This CDR3 has 13 residues. Germline-derived CDR1 and CDR2 are DFQATT and SNEGSKA (reference sequence).

Points on this clonotype: No conserved phenylalanine or tryptophan ends this CDR3, so it is likely a read error. The DNA is omitted, as the CDR3 cannot be located on it reliably, and the CDR3 follows TCRdb's listing. This rearrangement joins TRBV5-1 to TRBJ1-1. The CDR3 region is 15 residues in length, termini included. From germline, CDR1 is SGHRS and CDR2 YFSETQ. CDR3 residues: CASSLGGGPYAEAFL.

Points on this clonotype: One end of the junction is discordant with germline, which a read error may explain. The CDR3 nucleotides read TGTGCCAGCAGCTTAGATCCCAGACTAGTAGAGACCCAGAACTTC. The encoded protein is CASSLDPRLVETQNF. V usage is TRBV7-9 and J usage is TRBJ2-5; D is perhaps TRBD2 (6 bases). The CDR3 contains 15 residues. CDR1 and CDR2 (germline): SEHNR, FQNEAQ (reference sequence).

This clonotype has a single count. Because the CDR3 is missing its conserved closing phenylalanine or tryptophan, this is likely a read error. It is unclear where the CDR3 begins or ends on the DNA, so no DNA is shown, and the CDR3 is as TCRdb lists it. V gene TRBV28 combines with J gene TRBJ1-2; TRBD1 reflects the table's D call only, with no check against the DNA. The CDR3 spans 13 residues, counting both ends. Germline V gene sequence: CDR1 MDHEN, CDR2 SYDVKM. This chain's CDR3 is CASSRTQDRPETS.

About this clonotype itself: The final CDR3 position lacks the conserved phenylalanine or tryptophan, pointing to a likely read error. This chain joins TRBV6-1 and TRBJ1-5, with D unresolved. Looked up from germline, CDR1 is MNHNS and CDR2 is SASEGT. V was trimmed by 4 bases and J by 3 bases, leaving 10 bases between them. CDR3 length equals 14 residues. The CDR3 is CASSGHNNNQPQHL. The CDR3 DNA sequence: TGTGCCAGCAGTGGGCACAATAACAATCAGCCCCAGCATCTT.

Note on this clonotype: One end of the junction fails to match germline, which may point to a read error. The CDR3 DNA reads TGTGCAAGCAGCTCTCTCGCGGGCAACACTGAAGCTTTCTTT. It codes for CASSSLAGNTEAFF. The rearrangement joins TRBV11-1 to TRBJ1-1; D not resolved. Germline V gene sequence: CDR1 SGHAT, CDR2 FQDESV (reference sequence). CDR3 length: 14 residues.

Ten or more counts support this clonotype. The chain employs TRBV6-6 and TRBJ2-2; tentative D call: TRBD1 (6 bases). The CDR3 has 13 residues. The V gene lost 4 bases and the J gene lost 4 bases, with 7 bases spanning the gap. Germline assignment: CDR1 MNHNY and CDR2 SVGAGI (reference sequence). The CDR3 is CASSWTATGELFF. The CDR3 DNA reads as TGTGCCAGCAGTTGGACAGCCACCGGGGAGCTGTTTTTT.

For this clonotype: Sequence at one end of the junction differs from germline and may be a read error. The chain employs TRBV24-1 and TRBJ2-3; D is uncertain. This CDR3 contains 13 residues. From germline, CDR1 is KGHDR and CDR2 SFDVKD. The CDR3 spells CATRPHSTHTQYF. The DNA for the CDR3 is TGTGCCACCCGCCCTCATAGCACACATACGCAGTATTTT.

In this sample, this clonotype turned up many times. The chain carries TRBV12-3 or TRBV12-4 and TRBJ2-1, with D unclear. The CDR3 extends over 14 amino acids. V was trimmed by 2 bases and J by 4 bases, leaving 9 bases between them. The CDR3 bases are TGTGCCAGCAGTTTAATCCGAAAGTACAATGAGCAGTTCTTC. This sequence encodes CASSLIRKYNEQFF.

The count of this clonotype is one. The CDR3 DNA reads TGCGCCGACAGCCCCGGTGGAACAGAGGACTACTATGGCTACACCTTC. This sequence encodes CADSPGGTEDYYGYTF. V and J are TRBV4-1 and TRBJ1-2; D is possibly TRBD1 (5 bases). Trimming removed 11 bases from V and 3 bases from J, with 25 bases in between. The CDR3 has 16 amino acids. Germline V gene sequence: CDR1 MGHRA, CDR2 YSYEKL.

A note on this clonotype: A much larger clone lies a single base off, so this may be a read error. This chain uses TRBV5-4 with TRBJ1-2, with a possible D match to TRBD1 (6 bases). From germline, CDR1 is SGHNT and CDR2 YYREEE (reference sequence). The CDR3 is made up of 14 amino acids. V was cut by 7 bases and J by 1 base, with 14 bases left in between. CDR3 bases: TGTGCCAGCGGCTCCCAGGACAGTAACTATGGCTACACCTTC. It translates to CASGSQDSNYGYTF.

CDR3 sequence: CSVVIRNTGELFF. CDR3 nucleotide sequence: TGCAGCGTTGTAATCAGGAACACCGGGGAGCTGTTTTTT. V usage is TRBV29-1 and J usage is TRBJ2-2, with no clear D. This CDR3 has 13 residues. The V and J ends lost 4 bases and 1 base respectively, with 7 bases between them. Germline V gene sequence: CDR1 SQVTM, CDR2 ANQGSEA.

Turning to this clonotype: A read error may be the cause here, since a much bigger clone is one base away. J is TRBJ1-5 and V is TRBV20-1; D remains ambiguous. CDR1 is DFQATT and CDR2 is SNEGSKA in the germline V gene (reference sequence). V lost 2 bases and J lost 4, with 12 bases in between. The CDR3 length is 14 residues. As DNA, the CDR3 is TGCAGTGCTAGAAATCAAAGGGCTAATCAGCCCCAGCATTTT. It specifies CSARNQRANQPQHF.

The chain has TRBV12-3 or TRBV12-4 and TRBJ1-5; D unclear. This CDR3 comprises 16 residues. The V end lost 2 bases, the J end lost 0 bases, and 11 bases lay between the germline ends. CDR3 in DNA: TGTGCCAGCAGTTTAAGTGGGATAGGTAGCAATCAGCCCCAGCATTTT. Its protein is CASSLSGIGSNQPQHF.

The CDR3 DNA sequence: TGTGCCAGCAGCCAAGGGCAGGGGTTGGGATGCGAACAGTACTTC. Translated, it gives CASSQGQGLGCEQYF. The chain has TRBV4-2 and TRBJ2-7, with D possibly being TRBD1 (6 bases). V was shortened by 1 base and J by 10 bases, with 20 bases between the two germline ends. Germline V lookup: CDR1 LGHNA, CDR2 YNFKEQ. The CDR3 has 15 amino acids.

The gene calls are TRBV6-5 and TRBJ2-6, with 10 bases aligning to TRBD2. CDR1 and CDR2 (germline): MNHEY, SVGAGI. CDR3 size: 17 residues. CDR3 DNA sequence: TGTGTCAGTGGCCTAGCGGGAGCCAGCTCTGGGGCCAACGTCCTGACTTTC. This sequence encodes CVSGLAGASSGANVLTF.

Points on this clonotype: Without the conserved terminal phenylalanine or tryptophan, this CDR3 likely stems from a read error. No DNA is shown, since the ends of the CDR3 on it are uncertain; the CDR3 is the one TCRdb lists. CDR3 amino acids: CASSSGTGPYEQYL. The chain links TRBV11-2 to TRBJ2-7; the DNA was not used to check the table's D call, TRBD1. The CDR3 comprises 14 residues, both ends counted. Germline CDR1 is SGHAT and CDR2 is FQNNGV.

With regard to this clonotype: A much larger clone sits a single nucleotide away, making a read error possible. The gene calls are TRBV29-1 and TRBJ2-4; D tentatively reads TRBD1 or TRBD2 (5 bases each). Germline CDR1 is SQVTM and CDR2 is ANQGSEA. Trimming cost V 1 base and J 0 bases, with 10 bases left between them. The CDR3 is made up of 15 amino acids. CDR3 sequence reads: CSVEVLGTAKNIQYF. DNA for the CDR3: TGCAGCGTTGAAGTACTAGGGACAGCCAAAAACATTCAGTACTTC. Variable domain in full (rest from reference TRBV29-1 and TRBJ2-4): SAVISQKPSRDICQRGTSLTIQCQVDSQVTMMFWYRQQPGQSLTLIATANQGSEATYESGFVIDKFPISRPNLTFSTLTVSNMSPEDSSIYLCSVEVLGTAKNIQYFGAGTRLSVL.

In regard to this clonotype: At one of its ends the junction is not consistent with the germline gene, which may arise from a read error. The CDR3 nucleotides are TGCAGTGCTAATTGTGCTAATGAAAAACTGGTTTTT. It translates to CSANCANEKLVF. The chain links TRBV20-1 to TRBJ1-4; no clear D gene. The CDR3 totals 12 residues. Germline CDR1 is DFQATT and CDR2 is SNEGSKA (reference sequence).

J is TRBJ2-1 and V is TRBV5-1, with 12 bases aligning to TRBD2. CDR1 and CDR2 from the germline V gene are SGHRS and YFSETQ. The trim removed 0 bases at V and 8 bases at J, leaving 12 bases unmatched. The CDR3 totals 18 residues. The CDR3, as DNA: TGCGCCAGCAGCTTGGGGGTCCTAGCGGGGGGGCGTATCCATGAGCAGTTCTTC. It codes for CASSLGVLAGGRIHEQFF.

This clonotype was observed a handful of times. The chain employs TRBV5-6 and TRBJ1-1; maybe TRBD1 (5 bases). The CDR3 contains 13 residues. CDR1 is SGHDT, CDR2 YYEEEE, per germline. Trimming cost V 7 bases and J 11 bases, with 21 bases left between them. CDR3 region: CASGLLQGSEAFF. The CDR3 DNA is TGTGCCAGCGGTTTGCTTCAGGGCAGTGAGGCTTTCTTT.